The text below deals with one T cell receptor (beta chain). No antigen is known for it. This entry belongs to a study of T cell responses to AZD1222 COVID-19 vaccine. Findings and caveats of the study: Dominant CD4 TCR responses targeted spike regions 160-218 and 743-854. Possibly, clonal diversity was underestimated; donors were largely white British and included more females.

Trimming took off 6 bases at V and 5 bases at J, with 6 bases between the two ends. CDR3 length equals 11 residues. Germline lookup yields CDR1 MNHEY and CDR2 SVGAGI. The protocol was immunoSEQ multiplex PCR, while the TCRdb copy is restricted to in-frame clones and leaves out a portion. The data show about 180,000 clones, roughly 92% seen once. This material consisted of peripheral blood, taken on day 0 of AZD1222 vaccination. The chain carries TRBV6-5 and TRBJ2-3, with D unclear. This receptor was identified in an adult in good health. The chain's CDR3 is CASRIQDTQYF. Here the CDR3 DNA reads TGTGCCAGCAGAATACAAGATACGCAGTATTTT.